Presented here are 10 T cell receptor beta chains from one specimen sequenced in a study of blood T cell repertoires in COVID-19. Clones were sequenced by immunoSEQ multiplex PCR, and TCRdb holds only the in-frame ones, with some missing. The repertoire holds a few hundred thousand clones, with around nine tenths as singletons. Material for sequencing was PBMCs or T cells enriched from blood (not recorded which). The source of these receptors is a woman aged 25 to 45 who had recovered from COVID-19.

The genes are TRBV7-2 and TRBJ1-3, with D hard to call. Per germline, CDR1 SGHTA and CDR2 FQGNSA. V was pared by 5 bases and J by 1 base, with 18 bases between. CDR3 length equals 17 residues. The CDR3 DNA sequence: TGTGCCAGCAGCCCATCCCGGGCCGCGGGGTCTGGAAACACCATATATTTT. This codes for CASSPSRAAGSGNTIYF. Complete variable domain (other parts from reference TRBV7-2 and TRBJ1-3): GAGVSQSPSNKVTEKGKDVELRCDPISGHTALYWYRQSLGQGLEFLIYFQGNSAPDKSGLPSDRFSAERTGGSVSTLTIQRTQQEDSAVYLCASSPSRAAGSGNTIYFGEGSWLTVV.

The chain uses TRBV12-3 or TRBV12-4 and TRBJ1-2, with no clear D. The CDR3 has 12 amino acids. V dropped 5 bases and J dropped 8 bases, with 12 bases sitting between them. The CDR3 here is CASSPDMSGYTF. CDR3 DNA: TGTGCCAGCAGTCCAGACATGAGCGGCTACACCTTC.

The chain combines TRBV27 with TRBJ2-3; TRBD2 aligns across 9 bases. Per germline, CDR1 MNHEY and CDR2 SMNVEV (reference sequence). This CDR3 spans 15 amino acids. The V segment lost 8 bases and the J segment 0 bases; nucleotides outside the gene matches: 6. CDR3 loop: CASLPLAGSTDTQYF. The CDR3 DNA follows: TGTGCCAGCCTGCCTCTAGCGGGGAGCACAGATACGCAGTATTTT.

The V and J genes are TRBV19 and TRBJ2-1, with D perhaps matching TRBD2 (6 bases). The CDR3 is 14 residues long. Trimming stripped 3 bases from V and 5 bases from J, with 11 bases between. Germline CDR1 reads LNHDA; CDR2 reads SQIVND (reference sequence). In DNA form, the CDR3 reads TGTGCCAGTAGTATGGGAGGACCTAACAATGAGCAGTTCTTC. As protein: CASSMGGPNNEQFF.

This clone was seen just once. This sequence joins TRBV11-3 and TRBJ2-7; tentatively, D is TRBD2 (5 bases). Per germline, CDR1 SGHNT and CDR2 YENEEA. The CDR3 consists of 13 residues. V lost 3 bases, J lost 0 bases, and 6 bases lay in between. This CDR3 reads CASSFGVSYEQYF. The CDR3 DNA reads as TGTGCCAGCAGCTTCGGGGTCTCCTACGAGCAGTACTTC.

The V and J genes are TRBV28 and TRBJ1-2; D is undetermined. V was pared by 2 bases and J by 5 bases, with 6 bases between. Germline V gives CDR1 MDHEN, CDR2 SYDVKM. The CDR3 has 12 residues. This CDR3 reads CASSLPGYGYTF. CDR3 sequence (DNA): TGTGCCAGCAGTTTACCAGGTTATGGCTACACCTTC.

Turning to this clone: Other DNA sequences in this sample translate to the same CDR3. The chain uses TRBV5-1 and TRBJ1-3; maybe TRBD1 (5 bases). V gave up 3 bases and J gave up 0 bases, with 7 bases separating them. Germline CDR1 is SGHRS and CDR2 is YFSETQ. The CDR3 extends over 14 amino acids. The CDR3 spells CASSSGVSGNTIYF. As DNA, the CDR3 is TGCGCCAGCAGCTCGGGGGTCTCTGGAAACACCATATATTTT.

V is TRBV9 and J is TRBJ2-1, with D hard to call. Trimming removed 2 bases at V and 6 bases at J, with 9 bases between. The V gene's germline CDR1 is SGDLS and CDR2 YYNGEE. The CDR3 length is 13 residues. In DNA, the CDR3 is TGTGCCAGCAGCGTCCACTGGGCCAATGAGCAGTTCTTC. It codes for CASSVHWANEQFF.

The J gene is TRBJ2-7, the V gene TRBV7-6, with TRBD1 identical over 9 bases. Germline CDR1 is SGHVS and CDR2 is FNYEAQ. CDR3 length equals 16 residues. The junction had 10 bases not matched to a gene; V was cut back by 5 bases and J by 2 bases. CDR3 nucleotide sequence: TGTGCCAGCAGCCTACCCCGACAGGGGGGTACCTACGAGCAGTACTTC. Its translation is CASSLPRQGGTYEQYF.

The chain couples TRBV29-1 to TRBJ2-7; D unclear. The CDR3 contains 13 residues. Germline V gene lookup returns CDR1 SQVTM and CDR2 ANQGSEA. V was pared by 4 bases and J by 4 bases, with 14 bases between. The CDR3 sequence is CSVGPSPSYEQYF. CDR3 nucleotides: TGCAGCGTTGGTCCCTCCCCGAGTTACGAGCAGTACTTC.